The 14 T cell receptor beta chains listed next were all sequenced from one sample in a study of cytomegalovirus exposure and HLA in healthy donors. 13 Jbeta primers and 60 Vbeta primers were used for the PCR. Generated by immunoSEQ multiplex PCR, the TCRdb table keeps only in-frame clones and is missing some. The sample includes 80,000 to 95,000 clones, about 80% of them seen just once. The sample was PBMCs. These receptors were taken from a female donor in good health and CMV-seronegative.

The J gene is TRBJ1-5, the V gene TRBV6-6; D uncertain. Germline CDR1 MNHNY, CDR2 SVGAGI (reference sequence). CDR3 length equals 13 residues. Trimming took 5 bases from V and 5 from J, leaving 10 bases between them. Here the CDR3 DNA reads TGTGCCAGCAGTATCACGGGTGATCAGCCCCAGCATTTT. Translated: CASSITGDQPQHF.

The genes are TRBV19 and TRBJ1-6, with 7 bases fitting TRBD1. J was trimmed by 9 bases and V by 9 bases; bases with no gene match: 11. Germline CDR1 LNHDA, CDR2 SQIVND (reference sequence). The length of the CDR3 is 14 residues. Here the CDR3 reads CASDDRVGSSPLHF. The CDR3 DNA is TGTGCCAGCGACGACAGGGTCGGAAGTTCACCCCTCCACTTT.

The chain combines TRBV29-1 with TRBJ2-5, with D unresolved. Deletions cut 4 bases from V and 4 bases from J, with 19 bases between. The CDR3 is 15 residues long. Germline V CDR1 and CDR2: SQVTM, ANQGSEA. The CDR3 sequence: CSVVRRKAPGETQYF. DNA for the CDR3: TGCAGCGTTGTCCGGCGAAAGGCCCCGGGAGAGACCCAGTACTTC.

The CDR3 reads CASSLGREAEKLFF. The CDR3 nucleotides are TGCGCCAGCAGCTTAGGCAGGGAGGCTGAAAAACTGTTTTTT. J is TRBJ1-4 and V is TRBV5-1; maybe TRBD1 (5 bases). CDR3 length: 14 residues. The germline gives CDR1 SGHRS, CDR2 YFSETQ. V lost 2 bases and J lost 7, with 12 bases in between. The full variable domain, rest sourced from reference TRBV5-1 and TRBJ1-4, is KAGVTQTPRYLIKTRGQQVTLSCSPISGHRSVSWYQQTPGQGLQFLFEYFSETQRNKGNFPGRFSGRQFSNSRSEMNVSTLELGDSALYLCASSLGREAEKLFFGSGTQLSVL.

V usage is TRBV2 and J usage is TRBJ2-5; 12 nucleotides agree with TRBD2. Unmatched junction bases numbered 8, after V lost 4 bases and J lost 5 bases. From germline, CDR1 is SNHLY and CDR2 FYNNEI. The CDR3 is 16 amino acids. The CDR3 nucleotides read TGTGCCAGCAGTGTGGGGCTAGCGGGGGGGCAGGAGACCCAGTACTTC. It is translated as CASSVGLAGGQETQYF.

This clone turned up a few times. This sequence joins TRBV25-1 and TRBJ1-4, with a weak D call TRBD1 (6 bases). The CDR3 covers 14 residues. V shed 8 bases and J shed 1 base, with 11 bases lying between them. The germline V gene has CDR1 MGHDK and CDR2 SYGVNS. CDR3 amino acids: CASCDRLTNEKLFF. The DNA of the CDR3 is TGTGCCAGCTGCGACAGGCTAACTAATGAAAAACTGTTTTTT.

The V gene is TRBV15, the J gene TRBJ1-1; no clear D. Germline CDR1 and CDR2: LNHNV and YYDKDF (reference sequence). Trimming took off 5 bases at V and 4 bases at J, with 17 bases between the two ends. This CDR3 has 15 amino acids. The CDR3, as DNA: TGTGCCACCAGCTATGAGGCCAGCAGCAGCACTGAAGCTTTCTTT. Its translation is CATSYEASSSTEAFF.

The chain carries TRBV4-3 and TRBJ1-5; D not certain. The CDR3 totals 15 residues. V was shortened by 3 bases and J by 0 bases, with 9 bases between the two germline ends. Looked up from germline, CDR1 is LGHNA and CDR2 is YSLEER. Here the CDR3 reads CASSQSFYSNQPQHF. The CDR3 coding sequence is TGCGCCAGCAGCCAGAGTTTCTATAGCAATCAGCCCCAGCATTTT.

The CDR3 reads CASSDSGQGAYQETQYF. CDR3 nucleotides: TGTGCCAGCAGCGACTCCGGACAGGGGGCGTACCAAGAGACCCAGTACTTC. The genes are TRBV5-4 and TRBJ2-5; 11 bases are a match to TRBD1. The CDR3 consists of 17 residues. After removal of 4 bases from V and 0 bases from J, the junction contained 8 bases not matched to a gene. From germline, CDR1 is SGHNT and CDR2 YYREEE (reference sequence).

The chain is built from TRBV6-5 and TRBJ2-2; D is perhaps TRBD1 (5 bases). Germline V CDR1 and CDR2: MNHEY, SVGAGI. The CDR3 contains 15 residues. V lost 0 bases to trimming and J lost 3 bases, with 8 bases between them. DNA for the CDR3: TGTGCCAGCAGTTACTCGAAACAGGACACCGGGGAGCTGTTTTTT. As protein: CASSYSKQDTGELFF.

For the CDR3, the DNA is TGTGCCAGCAGCTTAGATCACGGGGGATCGAGCTCCTACAATGAGCAGTTCTTC. This sequence encodes CASSLDHGGSSSYNEQFF. V is TRBV11-3 and J is TRBJ2-1, with D maybe TRBD2 (6 bases). Germline V gene data show CDR1 as SGHNT and CDR2 as YENEEA. The CDR3 runs to 18 residues. The ends were cut back, 0 bases at V and 0 bases at J, with 15 bases in the middle.

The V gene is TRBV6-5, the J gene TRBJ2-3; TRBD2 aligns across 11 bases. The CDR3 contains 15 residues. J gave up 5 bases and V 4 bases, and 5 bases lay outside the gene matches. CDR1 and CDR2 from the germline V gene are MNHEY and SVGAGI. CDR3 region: CASSSSGTSGDTQYF. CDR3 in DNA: TGTGCCAGCAGTTCCTCCGGGACTAGCGGAGATACGCAGTATTTT.

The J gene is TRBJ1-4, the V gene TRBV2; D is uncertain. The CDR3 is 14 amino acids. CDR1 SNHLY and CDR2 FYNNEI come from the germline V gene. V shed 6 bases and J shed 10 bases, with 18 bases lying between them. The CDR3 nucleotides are TGTGCCAGCAGAGCGACGCCCACCCCTGGAAAACTGTTTTTT. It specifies CASRATPTPGKLFF.

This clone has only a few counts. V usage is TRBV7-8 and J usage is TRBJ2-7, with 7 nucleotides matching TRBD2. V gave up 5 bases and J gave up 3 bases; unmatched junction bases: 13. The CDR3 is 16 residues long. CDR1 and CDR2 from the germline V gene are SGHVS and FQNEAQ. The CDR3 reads CASSSEAGEWYYEQYF. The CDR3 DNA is TGTGCCAGCAGCAGCGAGGCGGGAGAATGGTACTACGAGCAGTACTTC.